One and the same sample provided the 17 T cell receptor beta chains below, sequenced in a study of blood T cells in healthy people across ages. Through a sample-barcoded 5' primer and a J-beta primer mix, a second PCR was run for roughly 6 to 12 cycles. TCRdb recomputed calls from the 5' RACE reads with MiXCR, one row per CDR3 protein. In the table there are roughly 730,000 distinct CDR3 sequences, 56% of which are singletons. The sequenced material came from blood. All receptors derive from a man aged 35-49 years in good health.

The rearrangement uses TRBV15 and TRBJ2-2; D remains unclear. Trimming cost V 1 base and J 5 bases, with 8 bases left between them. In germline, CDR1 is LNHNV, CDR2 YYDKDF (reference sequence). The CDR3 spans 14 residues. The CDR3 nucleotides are TGTGCCACCAGCAGAGTAGTGGGGACCGGGGAGCTGTTTTTT. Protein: CATSRVVGTGELFF.

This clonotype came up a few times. CDR3 DNA sequence: TGCGCCAGCAGCCGGACTAGCGGGAATTCTGGCACAGATACGCAGTATTTT. Protein product: CASSRTSGNSGTDTQYF. V usage is TRBV4-3 and J usage is TRBJ2-3, with 12 bases lining up with TRBD2. Germline CDR1 and CDR2: LGHNA and YSLEER. Trimming cost V 4 bases and J 1 base; bases outside gene matches: 6. The CDR3 sequence is 17 residues long.

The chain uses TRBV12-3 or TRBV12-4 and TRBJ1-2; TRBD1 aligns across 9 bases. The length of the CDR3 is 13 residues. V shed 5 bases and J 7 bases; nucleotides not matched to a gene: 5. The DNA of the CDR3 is TGTGCCAGCAGTCACGGGACAGGGAGTGGCTACACCTTC. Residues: CASSHGTGSGYTF.

The CDR3 coding sequence is TGTGCCAGCAGTGAAATGGACGGCTGGGGGAAAACTGAAGCTTTCTTT. Protein sequence: CASSEMDGWGKTEAFF. This sequence joins TRBV25-1 and TRBJ1-1; D is possibly TRBD1 (5 bases). V shed 2 bases and J shed 5 bases, with 18 bases lying between them. Germline assignment: CDR1 MGHDK and CDR2 SYGVNS. The CDR3 loop spans 16 amino acids. The full variable domain, with the rest looked up from reference TRBV25-1 and TRBJ1-1, is EADIYQTPRYLVIGTGKKITLECSQTMGHDKMYWYQQDPGMELHLIHYSYGVNSTEKGDLSSESTVSRIRTEHFPLTLESARPSHTSQYLCASSEMDGWGKTEAFFGQGTRLTVV.

The CDR3 protein is CASSAGQGVETQYF. The DNA for the CDR3 is TGTGCCAGCAGTGCCGGACAGGGCGTAGAGACCCAGTACTTC. This chain links TRBV12-3 or TRBV12-4 with TRBJ2-5, with TRBD1 matching over 8 bases. The CDR3 has 14 residues. After removal of 5 bases from V and 4 bases from J, the junction contained 6 bases not matched to a gene.

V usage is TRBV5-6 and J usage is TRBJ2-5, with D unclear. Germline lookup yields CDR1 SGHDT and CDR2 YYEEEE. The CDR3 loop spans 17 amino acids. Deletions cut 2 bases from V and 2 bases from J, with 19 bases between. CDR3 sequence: CASSFNQGPPIQETQYF. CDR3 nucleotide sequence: TGTGCCAGCAGCTTTAATCAAGGGCCACCGATTCAAGAGACCCAGTACTTC. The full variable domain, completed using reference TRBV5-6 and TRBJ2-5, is DAGVTQSPTHLIKTRGQQVTLRCSPKSGHDTVSWYQQALGQGPQFIFQYYEEEERQRGNFPDRFSGHQFPNYSSELNVNALLLGDSALYLCASSFNQGPPIQETQYFGPGTRLLVL.

CDR3 sequence (DNA): TGTGCCAGCAGTGCCAGACAGGGGGGCACGCCCCAGCATTTT. Translating it yields CASSARQGGTPQHF. The V and J genes are TRBV6-6 and TRBJ1-5, with 9 bases that match TRBD1. Trimming cost V 5 bases and J 9 bases; bases outside gene matches: 8. CDR1 is MNHNY and CDR2 is SVGAGI in the germline V gene (reference sequence). This CDR3 has 14 residues.

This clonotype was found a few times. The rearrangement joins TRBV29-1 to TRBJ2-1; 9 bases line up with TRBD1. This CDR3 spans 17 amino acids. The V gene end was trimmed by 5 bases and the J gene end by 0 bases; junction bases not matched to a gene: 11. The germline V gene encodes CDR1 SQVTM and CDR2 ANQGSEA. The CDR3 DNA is TGCAGCGTTACCGGGACAGGGTCCCAACGCTCCTACAATGAGCAGTTCTTC. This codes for CSVTGTGSQRSYNEQFF.

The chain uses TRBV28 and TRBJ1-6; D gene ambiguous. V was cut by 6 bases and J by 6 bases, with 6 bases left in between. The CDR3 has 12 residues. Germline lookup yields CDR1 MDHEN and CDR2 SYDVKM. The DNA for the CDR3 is TGTGCCAGCAGCCAAACTAATTCACCCCTCCACTTT. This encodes CASSQTNSPLHF.

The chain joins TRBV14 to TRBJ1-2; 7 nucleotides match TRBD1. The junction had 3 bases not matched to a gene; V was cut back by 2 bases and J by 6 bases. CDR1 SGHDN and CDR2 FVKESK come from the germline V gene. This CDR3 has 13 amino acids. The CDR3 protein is CASSQQGDDGYTF. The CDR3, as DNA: TGTGCCAGCAGCCAACAGGGGGACGATGGCTACACCTTC. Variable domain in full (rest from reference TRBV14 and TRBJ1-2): EAGVTQFPSHSVIEKGQTVTLRCDPISGHDNLYWYRRVMGKEIKFLLHFVKESKQDESGMPNNRFLAERTGGTYSTLKVQPAELEDSGVYFCASSQQGDDGYTFGSGTRLTVV.

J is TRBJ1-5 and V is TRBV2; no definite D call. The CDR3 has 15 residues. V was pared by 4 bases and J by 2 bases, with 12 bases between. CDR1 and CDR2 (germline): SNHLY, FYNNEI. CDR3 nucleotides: TGTGCCAGCAGTGGGTGGGGTTCGGGCAATCAGCCCCAGCATTTT. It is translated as CASSGWGSGNQPQHF.

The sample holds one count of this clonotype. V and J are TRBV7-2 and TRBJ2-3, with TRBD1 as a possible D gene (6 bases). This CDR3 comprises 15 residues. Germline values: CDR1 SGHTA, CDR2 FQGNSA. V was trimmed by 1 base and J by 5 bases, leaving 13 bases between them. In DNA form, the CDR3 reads TGTGCCAGCAGCTTAGTAGGGGGTAAAGGAGATACGCAGTATTTT. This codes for CASSLVGGKGDTQYF.

The CDR3 loop reads CRGRVGAETQYF. The CDR3 DNA is TGCAGGGGCCGAGTCGGTGCGGAGACCCAGTACTTC. The chain combines TRBV29-1 with TRBJ2-5; D remains unclear. From germline, CDR1 is SQVTM and CDR2 ANQGSEA. CDR3 length: 12 amino acids.

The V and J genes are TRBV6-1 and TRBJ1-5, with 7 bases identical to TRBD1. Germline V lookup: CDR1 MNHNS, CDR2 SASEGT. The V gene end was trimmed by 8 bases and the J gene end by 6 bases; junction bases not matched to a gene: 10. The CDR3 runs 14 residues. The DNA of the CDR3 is TGTGCCAGCGCATTAACAGGGGCGGGTCAGCCCCAGCATTTT. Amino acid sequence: CASALTGAGQPQHF.

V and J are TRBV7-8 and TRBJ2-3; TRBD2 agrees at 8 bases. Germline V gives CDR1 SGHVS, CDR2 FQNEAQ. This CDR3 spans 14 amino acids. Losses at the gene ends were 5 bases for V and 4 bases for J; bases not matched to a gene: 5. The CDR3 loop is CASSVQAGADTQYF. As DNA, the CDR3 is TGTGCCAGCAGCGTCCAAGCGGGAGCAGATACGCAGTATTTT. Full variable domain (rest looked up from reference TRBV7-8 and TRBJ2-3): GAGVSQSPRYKVAKRGQDVALRCDPISGHVSLFWYQQALGQGPEFLTYFQNEAQLDKSGLPSDRFFAERPEGSVSTLKIQRTQQEDSAVYLCASSVQAGADTQYFGPGTRLTVL.

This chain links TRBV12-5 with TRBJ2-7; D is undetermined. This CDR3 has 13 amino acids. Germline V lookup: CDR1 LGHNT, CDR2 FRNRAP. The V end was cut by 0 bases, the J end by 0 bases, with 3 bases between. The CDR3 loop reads CASGLVGSYEQYF. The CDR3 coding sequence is TGTGCTAGTGGTTTGGTTGGCTCCTACGAGCAGTACTTC.

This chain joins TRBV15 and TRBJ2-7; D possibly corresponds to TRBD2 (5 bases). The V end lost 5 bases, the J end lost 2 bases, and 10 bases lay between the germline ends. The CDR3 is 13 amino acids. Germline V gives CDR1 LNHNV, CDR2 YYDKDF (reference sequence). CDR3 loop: CATSPGLTYEQYF. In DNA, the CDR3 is TGTGCCACCAGCCCCGGACTGACCTACGAGCAGTACTTC.